One sample yielded the 8 T cell receptor beta chains listed below, sequenced in a study of blood T cells in healthy people across ages. Alongside a J-beta primer mix, a sample-barcoded 5' primer served in a second PCR lasting about 6 to 11 cycles. TCRdb reanalysed the 5' RACE reads using MiXCR and keeps one entry per CDR3 protein. In the table there are 780,000 or so distinct CDR3 sequences, around three fifths of which are singletons. Sequencing was carried out using blood. These receptors originate from a man aged 35 to 55 in good health.

Concerning this clonotype: With a much larger clone just one base away, this may be a read error. V usage is TRBV24-1 and J usage is TRBJ2-6; 10 nucleotides match TRBD1. Unmatched junction bases numbered 9, after V lost 2 bases and J lost 0 bases. This CDR3 contains 20 residues. Per the germline V gene, CDR1 is KGHDR and CDR2 is SFDVKD. The CDR3 loop reads CATSDSPGTGVNSGANVLTF. The DNA of the CDR3 is TGTGCCACCAGTGATTCCCCCGGGACAGGGGTCAACTCTGGGGCCAACGTCCTGACTTTC.

V gene TRBV6-8 combines with J gene TRBJ2-2, with unresolved D. There are 12 residues in the CDR3. Germline CDR1 is MNHGY and CDR2 is SAAAGT. With 6 bases removed from V and 7 bases from J, the gap between germline ends came to 9 bases. CDR3 in DNA: TGTGCCAGCAGGACCCCGGGCGGGGAGCTGTTTTTT. As protein: CASRTPGGELFF.

The sample holds a few counts of this clonotype. The chain combines TRBV20-1 with TRBJ2-5; either TRBD1 or TRBD2 may supply D (5 bases each). The CDR3 contains 17 residues. V lost 6 bases and J 4 bases, leaving 27 bases between the germline ends. The germline V gene has CDR1 DFQATT and CDR2 SNEGSKA (reference sequence). In DNA form, the CDR3 reads TGCAGTGCCAATACCCCGGTTGTGGGACCGGACGGAGAGACCCAGTACTTC. Its protein is CSANTPVVGPDGETQYF.

This clonotype came up a few times. The J gene is TRBJ2-3, the V gene TRBV29-1, with D perhaps TRBD1 (5 bases). Germline V gene sequence: CDR1 SQVTM, CDR2 ANQGSEA. The CDR3 is 12 residues long. V was pared by 4 bases and J by 4 bases, with 9 bases between. The CDR3 protein is CSVVQGSDTQYF. The CDR3 DNA reads as TGCAGCGTTGTTCAGGGCTCAGATACGCAGTATTTT.

This chain links TRBV12-3 or TRBV12-4 with TRBJ1-1; D is undetermined. V was clipped by 2 bases and J by 1 base, with 8 bases between them. CDR3 length: 14 amino acids. Here the CDR3 DNA reads TGTGCCAGCAGTTTATATAACAGGAACACTGAAGCTTTCTTT. It encodes CASSLYNRNTEAFF.

With regard to this clonotype: A junction end diverges from the germline sequence, so it may reflect a read error. The gene calls are TRBV5-1 and TRBJ1-6; 7 nucleotides align to TRBD1. The germline CDR1 and CDR2 sequences are SGHRS and YFSETQ. The CDR3 runs 16 residues. The DNA for the CDR3 is TGCGCCAGCAGCTGGGTCCTGGGACAGCACTATTCACCCCCCCACTTT. It translates to CASSWVLGQHYSPPHF.

This clonotype was detected a few times. The chain employs TRBV6-2 or TRBV6-3 and TRBJ1-5; tentatively, D is TRBD1 (5 bases). This CDR3 is 15 amino acids long. The germline V gene encodes CDR1 MNHEY and CDR2 SVGEGT. The V gene lost 2 bases and the J gene lost 5 bases, with 13 bases spanning the gap. The CDR3 here is CASSYKGLPYQPQHF. CDR3 DNA sequence: TGTGCCAGCAGTTACAAGGGACTACCATATCAGCCCCAGCATTTT.

On this clonotype itself: With a much larger clone just one base away, this may be a read error. CDR3 nucleotides: TGCAGTGTCCAAGGGGCGGAGAACAAGCAGTACTTC. The encoded protein is CSVQGAENKQYF. The chain combines TRBV20-1 with TRBJ2-4; tentative D call: TRBD1 (5 bases). Per germline, CDR1 DFQATT and CDR2 SNEGSKA (reference sequence). The CDR3 sequence is 12 residues long. V was trimmed by 7 bases and J by 13 bases, leaving 20 bases between them.